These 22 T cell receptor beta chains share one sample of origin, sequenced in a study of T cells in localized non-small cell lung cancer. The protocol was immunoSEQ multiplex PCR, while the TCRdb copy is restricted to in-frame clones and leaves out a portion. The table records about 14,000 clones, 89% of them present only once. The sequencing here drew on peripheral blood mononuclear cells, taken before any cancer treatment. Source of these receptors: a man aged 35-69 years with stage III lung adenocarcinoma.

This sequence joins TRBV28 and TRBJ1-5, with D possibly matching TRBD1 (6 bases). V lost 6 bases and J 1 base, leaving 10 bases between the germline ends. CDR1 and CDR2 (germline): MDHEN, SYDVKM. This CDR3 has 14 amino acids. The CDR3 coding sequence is TGTGCCAGCAGGACGCAGGGGAGCAATCAGCCCCAGCATTTT. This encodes CASRTQGSNQPQHF.

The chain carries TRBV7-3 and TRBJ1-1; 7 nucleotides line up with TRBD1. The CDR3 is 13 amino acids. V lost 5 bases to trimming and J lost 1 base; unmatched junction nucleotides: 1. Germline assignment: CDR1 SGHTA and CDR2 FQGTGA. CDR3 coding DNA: TGTGCCAGCAGCGGACAGGCGAACACTGAAGCTTTCTTT. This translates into CASSGQANTEAFF.

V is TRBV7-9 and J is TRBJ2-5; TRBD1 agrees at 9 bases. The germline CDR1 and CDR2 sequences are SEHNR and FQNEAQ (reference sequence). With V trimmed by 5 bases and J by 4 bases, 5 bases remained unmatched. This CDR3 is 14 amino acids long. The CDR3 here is CASSPDRGGETQYF. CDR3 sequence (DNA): TGTGCCAGCAGCCCGGACAGGGGAGGAGAGACCCAGTACTTC.

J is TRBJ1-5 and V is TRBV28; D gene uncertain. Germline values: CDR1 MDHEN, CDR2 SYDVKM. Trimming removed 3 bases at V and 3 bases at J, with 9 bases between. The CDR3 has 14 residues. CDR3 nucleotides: TGTGCCAGCAGTTTCGGGCAGTTCAATCAGCCCCAGCATTTT. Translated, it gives CASSFGQFNQPQHF.

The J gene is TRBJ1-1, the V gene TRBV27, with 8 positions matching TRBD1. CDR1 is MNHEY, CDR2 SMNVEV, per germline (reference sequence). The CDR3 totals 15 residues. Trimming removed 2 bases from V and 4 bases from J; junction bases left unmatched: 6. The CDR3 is CASSLQGALGTEAFF. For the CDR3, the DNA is TGTGCCAGCAGTTTACAGGGGGCATTGGGCACTGAAGCTTTCTTT.

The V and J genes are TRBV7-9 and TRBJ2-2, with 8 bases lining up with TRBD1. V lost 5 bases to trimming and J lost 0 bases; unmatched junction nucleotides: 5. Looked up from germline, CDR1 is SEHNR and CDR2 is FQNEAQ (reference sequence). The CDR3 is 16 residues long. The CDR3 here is CASSRPTGANTGELFF. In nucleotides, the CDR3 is TGTGCCAGCAGCCGCCCGACAGGGGCGAACACCGGGGAGCTGTTTTTT.

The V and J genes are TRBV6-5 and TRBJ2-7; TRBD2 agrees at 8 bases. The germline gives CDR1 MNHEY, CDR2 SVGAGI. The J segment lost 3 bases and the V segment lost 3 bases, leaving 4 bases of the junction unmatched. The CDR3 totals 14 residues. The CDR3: CASSYSGTYYEQYF. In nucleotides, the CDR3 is TGTGCCAGCAGTTATAGCGGGACCTACTACGAGCAGTACTTC.

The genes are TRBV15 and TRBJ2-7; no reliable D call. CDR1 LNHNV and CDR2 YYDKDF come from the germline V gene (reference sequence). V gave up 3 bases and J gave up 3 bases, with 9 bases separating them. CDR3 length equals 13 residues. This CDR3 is CATSRDQNYEQYF. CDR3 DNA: TGTGCCACCAGCAGGGATCAGAACTACGAGCAGTACTTC.

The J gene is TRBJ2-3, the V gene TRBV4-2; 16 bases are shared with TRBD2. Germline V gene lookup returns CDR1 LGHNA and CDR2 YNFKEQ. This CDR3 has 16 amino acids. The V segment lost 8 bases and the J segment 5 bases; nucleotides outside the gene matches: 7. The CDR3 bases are TGTGCCAGCCGGGGACTAGCGGGAGGGCCTAGAGATACGCAGTATTTT. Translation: CASRGLAGGPRDTQYF.

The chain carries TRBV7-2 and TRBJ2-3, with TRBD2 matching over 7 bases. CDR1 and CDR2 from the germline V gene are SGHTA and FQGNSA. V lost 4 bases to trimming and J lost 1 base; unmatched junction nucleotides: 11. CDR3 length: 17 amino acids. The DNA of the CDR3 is TGTGCCAGCAGCTCCCAGACTAGCCGTAGGGGCACAGATACGCAGTATTTT. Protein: CASSSQTSRRGTDTQYF.

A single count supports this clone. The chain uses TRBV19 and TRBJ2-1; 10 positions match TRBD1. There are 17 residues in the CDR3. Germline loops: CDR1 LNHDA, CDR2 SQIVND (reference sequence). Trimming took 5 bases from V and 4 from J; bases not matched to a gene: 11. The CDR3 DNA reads TGTGCCAGTAGTCTTCAAACCCGGGACAGGGGATACAATGAGCAGTTCTTC. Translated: CASSLQTRDRGYNEQFF. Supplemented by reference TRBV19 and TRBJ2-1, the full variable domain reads DGGITQSPKYLFRKEGQNVTLSCEQNLNHDAMYWYRQDPGQGLRLIYYSQIVNDFQKGDIAEGYSVSREKKESFPLTVTSAQKNPTAFYLCASSLQTRDRGYNEQFFGPGTRLTVL.

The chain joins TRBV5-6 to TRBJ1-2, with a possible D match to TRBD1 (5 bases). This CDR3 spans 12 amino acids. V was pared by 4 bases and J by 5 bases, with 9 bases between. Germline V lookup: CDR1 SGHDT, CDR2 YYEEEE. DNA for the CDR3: TGTGCCAGCAGCCCCGGGACTTATGGCTACACCTTC. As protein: CASSPGTYGYTF.

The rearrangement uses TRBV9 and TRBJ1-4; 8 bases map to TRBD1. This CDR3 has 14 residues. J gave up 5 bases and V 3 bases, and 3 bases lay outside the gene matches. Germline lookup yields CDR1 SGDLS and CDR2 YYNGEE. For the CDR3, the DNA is TGTGCCAGCAGCGGGGGACAGGAGAATGAAAAACTGTTTTTT. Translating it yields CASSGGQENEKLFF.

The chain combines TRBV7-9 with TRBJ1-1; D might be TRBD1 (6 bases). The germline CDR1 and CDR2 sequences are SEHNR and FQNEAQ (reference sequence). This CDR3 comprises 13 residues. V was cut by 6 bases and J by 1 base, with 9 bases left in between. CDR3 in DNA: TGTGCCAGCAGTTCGGACAGGAACACTGAAGCTTTCTTT. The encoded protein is CASSSDRNTEAFF.

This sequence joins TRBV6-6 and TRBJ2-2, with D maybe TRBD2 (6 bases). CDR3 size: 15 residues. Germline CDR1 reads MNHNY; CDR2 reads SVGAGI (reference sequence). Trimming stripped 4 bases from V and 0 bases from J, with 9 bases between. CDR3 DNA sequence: TGTGCCAGCAGTTTCCGGGGGACGAACACCGGGGAGCTGTTTTTT. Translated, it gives CASSFRGTNTGELFF.

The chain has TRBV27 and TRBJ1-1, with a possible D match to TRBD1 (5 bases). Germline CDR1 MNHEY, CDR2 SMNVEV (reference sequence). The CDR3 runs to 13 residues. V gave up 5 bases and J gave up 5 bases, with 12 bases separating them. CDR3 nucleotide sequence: TGTGCCAGCAGTCCCCGGGAGGGGACTGAAGCTTTCTTT. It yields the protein CASSPREGTEAFF.

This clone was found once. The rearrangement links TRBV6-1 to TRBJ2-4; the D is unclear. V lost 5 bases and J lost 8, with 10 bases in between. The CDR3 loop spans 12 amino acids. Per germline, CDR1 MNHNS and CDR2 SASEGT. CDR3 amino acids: CASSNKVDIQYF. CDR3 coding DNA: TGTGCCAGCAGTAACAAGGTTGACATTCAGTACTTC.

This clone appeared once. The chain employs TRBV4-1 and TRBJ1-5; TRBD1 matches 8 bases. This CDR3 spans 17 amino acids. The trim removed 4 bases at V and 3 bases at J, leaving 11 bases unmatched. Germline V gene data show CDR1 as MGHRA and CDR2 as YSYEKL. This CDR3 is CASSLEGTGDTNQPQHF. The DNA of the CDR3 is TGCGCCAGCAGCCTAGAAGGGACAGGAGACACCAATCAGCCCCAGCATTTT.

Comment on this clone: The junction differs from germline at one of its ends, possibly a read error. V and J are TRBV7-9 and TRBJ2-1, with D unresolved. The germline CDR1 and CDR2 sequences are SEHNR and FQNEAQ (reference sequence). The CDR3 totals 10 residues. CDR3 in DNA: TGTGCCAGCAGCTTAGCCGTCCGGGTCTTC. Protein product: CASSLAVRVF.

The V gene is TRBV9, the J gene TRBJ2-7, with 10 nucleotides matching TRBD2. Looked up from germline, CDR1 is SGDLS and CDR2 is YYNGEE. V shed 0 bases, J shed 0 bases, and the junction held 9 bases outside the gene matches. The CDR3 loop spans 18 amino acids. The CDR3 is CASSVEASGSTYSYEQYF. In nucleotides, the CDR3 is TGTGCCAGCAGCGTAGAGGCTAGCGGGAGCACCTACTCCTACGAGCAGTACTTC.

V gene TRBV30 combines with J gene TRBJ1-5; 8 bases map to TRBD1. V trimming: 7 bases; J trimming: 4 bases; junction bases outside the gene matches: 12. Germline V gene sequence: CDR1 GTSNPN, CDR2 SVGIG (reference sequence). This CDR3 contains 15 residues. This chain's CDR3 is CAFQGAGGANQPQHF. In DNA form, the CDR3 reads TGTGCCTTCCAAGGGGCAGGGGGCGCGAATCAGCCCCAGCATTTT.

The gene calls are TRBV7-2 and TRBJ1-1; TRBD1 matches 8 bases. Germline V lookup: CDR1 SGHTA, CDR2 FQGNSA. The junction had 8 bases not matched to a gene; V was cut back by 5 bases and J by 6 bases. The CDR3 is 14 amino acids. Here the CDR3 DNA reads TGTGCCAGCAGCCCTGTGACAGGGGCGGCTGAAGCTTTCTTT. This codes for CASSPVTGAAEAFF.